The sequence of this T cell receptor beta chain was determined in a study of OX40 agonist ivuxolimab in advanced cancers. Overall study context: Cohort: around 83% men, mean age around 60, aged about 20 to 90. A history of anti-PD-1, anti-PD-L1 or anti-CTLA-4 therapy was acceptable, and over 30% had some. Study-wide findings and caveats: Expanded clones belonging to CD8+ T cells outnumbered, on average, those of CD4+.

Regarding this clone: Antigen specificity is unknown.

Trimming left V 0 bases short and J 2 bases short, with 8 bases between. This CDR3 has 15 amino acids. Germline lookup yields CDR1 SGHRS and CDR2 YFSETQ. TCRdb's copy holds only in-frame clones and misses some; the assay was immunoSEQ multiplex PCR. The table lists around 78,000 clones, 85% to 90% of them singletons. The origin of this receptor is an adult with an advanced solid tumor such as melanoma, head and neck, liver or kidney cancer. The input for sequencing was CD4+ or CD8+ T cells sorted from blood, taken in a trial of the OX40 agonist ivuxolimab. The genes are TRBV5-1 and TRBJ2-2; D tentatively fits TRBD1 or TRBD2 (5 bases each). CDR3 protein: CASSLVGDNTGELFF. CDR3 in DNA: TGCGCCAGCAGCTTGGTGGGGGATAACACCGGGGAGCTGTTTTTT. Complete variable domain (other parts from reference TRBV5-1 and TRBJ2-2): KAGVTQTPRYLIKTRGQQVTLSCSPISGHRSVSWYQQTPGQGLQFLFEYFSETQRNKGNFPGRFSGRQFSNSRSEMNVSTLELGDSALYLCASSLVGDNTGELFFGEGSRLTVL.